This TCR beta chain was identified in a study of T cell responses to AZD1222 COVID-19 vaccine. Profiling relied on immunoSEQ multiplex PCR, and the TCRdb table lists in-frame clones only, not all of them. This sample carries about 14,000 clones, less than 85% of them seen once, and the ten largest clones take approximately 40%. Whole-study findings and limits: At 160-218 and 743-854, vaccine-associated CD4 TCRs were dominant, and they spanned spike. Two doses of AZD1222 preceded a rise in Spike-specific TCR breadth and depth.

A note on this clone: The antigen is undetermined.

CDR3 size: 15 residues. Trimming cost V 4 bases and J 4 bases, with 13 bases left between them. The germline gives CDR1 LNHDA, CDR2 SQIVND (reference sequence). The material sequenced was peripheral blood, taken 28 days after the second AZD1222 dose. The clonotype originates from an adult who received the AZD1222 COVID-19 vaccine. J is TRBJ2-2 and V is TRBV19; weak D call: TRBD2 (5 bases). The CDR3 protein is CASSSPWRATGELFF. The CDR3 DNA reads as TGTGCCAGTAGTAGCCCGTGGCGGGCCACCGGGGAGCTGTTTTTT.